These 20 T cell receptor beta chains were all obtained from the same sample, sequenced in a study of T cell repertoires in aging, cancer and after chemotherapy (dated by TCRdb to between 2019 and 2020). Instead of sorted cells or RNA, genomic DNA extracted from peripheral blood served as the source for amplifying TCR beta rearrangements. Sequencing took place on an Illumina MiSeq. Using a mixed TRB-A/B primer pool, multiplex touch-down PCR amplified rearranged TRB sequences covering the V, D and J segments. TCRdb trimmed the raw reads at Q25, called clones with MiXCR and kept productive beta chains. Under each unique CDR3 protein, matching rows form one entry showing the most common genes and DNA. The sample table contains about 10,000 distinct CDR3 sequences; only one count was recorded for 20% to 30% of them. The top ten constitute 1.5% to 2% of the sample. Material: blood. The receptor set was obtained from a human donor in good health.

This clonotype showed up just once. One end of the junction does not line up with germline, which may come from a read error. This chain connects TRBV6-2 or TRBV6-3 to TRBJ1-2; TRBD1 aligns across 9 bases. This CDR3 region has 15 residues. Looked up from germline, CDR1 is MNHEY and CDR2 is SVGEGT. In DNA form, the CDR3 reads TGTGCCATCAGTGAAAGGACAGGGGTGTACTATGGCTACACCTTC. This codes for CAISERTGVYYGYTF.

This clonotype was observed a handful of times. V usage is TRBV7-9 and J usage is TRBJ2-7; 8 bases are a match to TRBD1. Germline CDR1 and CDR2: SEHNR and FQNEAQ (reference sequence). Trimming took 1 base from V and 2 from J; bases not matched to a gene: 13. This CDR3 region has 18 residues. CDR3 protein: CASSLGRQLTGAPYEQYF. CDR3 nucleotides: TGTGCCAGCAGCTTAGGGCGGCAGTTGACAGGGGCCCCCTACGAGCAGTACTTC.

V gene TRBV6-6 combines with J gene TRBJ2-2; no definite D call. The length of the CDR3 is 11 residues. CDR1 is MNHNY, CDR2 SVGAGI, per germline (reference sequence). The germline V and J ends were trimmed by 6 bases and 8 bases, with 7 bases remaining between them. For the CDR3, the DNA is TGTGCCAGCAGCATCGTAGGGGAGCTGTTTTTT. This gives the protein CASSIVGELFF.

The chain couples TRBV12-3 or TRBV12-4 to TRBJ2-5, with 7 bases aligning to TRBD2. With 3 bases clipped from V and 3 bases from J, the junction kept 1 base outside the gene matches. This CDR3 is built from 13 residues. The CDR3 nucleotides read TGTGCCAGCAGTTTGAGCGGGGAAGAGACCCAGTACTTC. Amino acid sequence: CASSLSGEETQYF.

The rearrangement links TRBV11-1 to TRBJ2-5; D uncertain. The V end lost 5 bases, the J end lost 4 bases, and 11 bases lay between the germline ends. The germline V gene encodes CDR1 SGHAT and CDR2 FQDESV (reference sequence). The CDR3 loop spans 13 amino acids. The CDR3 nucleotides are TGTGCCAGCAGCCACCCTTTCCGAGAGACCCAGTACTTC. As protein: CASSHPFRETQYF. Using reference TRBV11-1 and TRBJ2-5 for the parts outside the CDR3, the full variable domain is EAEVAQSPRYKITEKSQAVAFWCDPISGHATLYWYRQILGQGPELLVQFQDESVVDDSQLPKDRFSAERLKGVDSTLKIQPAELGDSAMYLCASSHPFRETQYFGPGTRLLVL.

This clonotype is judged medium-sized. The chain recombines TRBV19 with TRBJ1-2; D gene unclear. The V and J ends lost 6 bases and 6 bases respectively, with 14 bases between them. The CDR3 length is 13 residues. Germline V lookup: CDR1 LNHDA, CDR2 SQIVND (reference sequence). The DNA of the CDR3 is TGTGCCAGTAGAACCGGTACCGGGCATGGCTACACCTTC. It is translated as CASRTGTGHGYTF.

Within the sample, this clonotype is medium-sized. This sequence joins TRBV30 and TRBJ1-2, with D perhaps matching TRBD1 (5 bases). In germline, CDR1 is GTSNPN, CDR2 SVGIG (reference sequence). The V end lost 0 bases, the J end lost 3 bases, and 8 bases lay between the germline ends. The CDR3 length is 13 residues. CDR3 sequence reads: CAWSVSGYYGYTF. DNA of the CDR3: TGTGCCTGGAGTGTATCAGGGTACTATGGCTACACCTTC.

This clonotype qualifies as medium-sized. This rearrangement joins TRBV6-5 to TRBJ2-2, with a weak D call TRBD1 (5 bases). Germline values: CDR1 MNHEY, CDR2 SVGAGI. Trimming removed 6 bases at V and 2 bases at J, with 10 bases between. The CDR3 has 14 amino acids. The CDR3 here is CASRRTRNTGELFF. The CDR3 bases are TGTGCCAGCAGACGGACAAGAAACACCGGGGAGCTGTTTTTT.

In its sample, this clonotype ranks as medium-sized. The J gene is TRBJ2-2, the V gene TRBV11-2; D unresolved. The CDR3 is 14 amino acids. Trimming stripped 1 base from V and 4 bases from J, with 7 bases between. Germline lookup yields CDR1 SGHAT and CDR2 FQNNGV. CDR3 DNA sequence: TGTGCCAGCAGCTTAGGTCACCCCACCGGGGAGCTGTTTTTT. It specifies CASSLGHPTGELFF.

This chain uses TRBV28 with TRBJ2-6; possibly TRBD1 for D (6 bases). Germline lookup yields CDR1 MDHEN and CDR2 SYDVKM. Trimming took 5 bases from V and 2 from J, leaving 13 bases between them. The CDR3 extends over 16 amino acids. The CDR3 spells CASSLYREAGANVLTF. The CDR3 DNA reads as TGTGCCAGCAGTCTGTACAGGGAAGCTGGGGCCAACGTCCTGACTTTC.

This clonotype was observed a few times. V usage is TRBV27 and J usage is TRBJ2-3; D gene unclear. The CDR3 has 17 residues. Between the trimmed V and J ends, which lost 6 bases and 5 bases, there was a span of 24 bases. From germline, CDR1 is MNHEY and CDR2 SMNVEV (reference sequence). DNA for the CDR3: TGTGCCAGCAGCCCCAGTGTGAGGTTGTTTTTAAGAGATACGCAGTATTTT. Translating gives CASSPSVRLFLRDTQYF.

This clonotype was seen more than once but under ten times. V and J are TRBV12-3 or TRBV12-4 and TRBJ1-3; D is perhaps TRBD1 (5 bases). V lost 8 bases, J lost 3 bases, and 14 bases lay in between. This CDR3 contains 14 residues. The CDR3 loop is CASGLGGGGNTIYF. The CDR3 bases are TGTGCCAGCGGCCTGGGGGGGGGTGGAAACACCATATATTTT.

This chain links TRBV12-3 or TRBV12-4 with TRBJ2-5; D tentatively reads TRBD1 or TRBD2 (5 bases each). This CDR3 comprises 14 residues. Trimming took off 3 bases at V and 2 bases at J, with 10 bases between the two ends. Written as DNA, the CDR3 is TGTGCCAGCAGTTTGGGGGTCTCGCAAGAGACCCAGTACTTC. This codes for CASSLGVSQETQYF.

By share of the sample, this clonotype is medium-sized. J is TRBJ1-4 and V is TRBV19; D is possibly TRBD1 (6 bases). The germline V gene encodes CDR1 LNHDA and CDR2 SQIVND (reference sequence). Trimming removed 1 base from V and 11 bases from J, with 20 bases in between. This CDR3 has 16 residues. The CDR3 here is CASSIVGGTKVGKLFF. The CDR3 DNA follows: TGTGCCAGTAGTATAGTTGGAGGGACAAAAGTAGGGAAACTGTTTTTT. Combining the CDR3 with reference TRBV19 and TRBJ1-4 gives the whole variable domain DGGITQSPKYLFRKEGQNVTLSCEQNLNHDAMYWYRQDPGQGLRLIYYSQIVNDFQKGDIAEGYSVSREKKESFPLTVTSAQKNPTAFYLCASSIVGGTKVGKLFFGSGTQLSVL.

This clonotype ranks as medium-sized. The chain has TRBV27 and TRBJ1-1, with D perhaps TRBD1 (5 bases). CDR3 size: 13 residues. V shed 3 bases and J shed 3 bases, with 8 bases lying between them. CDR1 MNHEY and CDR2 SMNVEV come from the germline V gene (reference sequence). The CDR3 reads CASSLVRDTEAFF. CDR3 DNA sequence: TGTGCCAGCAGTTTGGTCAGGGACACTGAAGCTTTCTTT.

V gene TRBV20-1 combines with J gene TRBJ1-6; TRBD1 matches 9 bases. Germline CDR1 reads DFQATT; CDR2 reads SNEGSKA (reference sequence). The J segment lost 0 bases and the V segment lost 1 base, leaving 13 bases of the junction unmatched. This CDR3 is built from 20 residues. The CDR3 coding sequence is TGCAGTGCTAGAGGACCGGGACAGGGTGTCCAGAGCTCCTATAATTCACCCCTCCACTTT. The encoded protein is CSARGPGQGVQSSYNSPLHF.

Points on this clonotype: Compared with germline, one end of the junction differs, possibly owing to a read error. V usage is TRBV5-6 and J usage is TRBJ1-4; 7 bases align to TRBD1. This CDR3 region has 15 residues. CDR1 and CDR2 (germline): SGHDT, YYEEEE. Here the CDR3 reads CVSSFNTGAREKLFF. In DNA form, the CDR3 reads TGTGTCAGCAGCTTTAACACAGGGGCGAGGGAAAAACTGTTTTTT.

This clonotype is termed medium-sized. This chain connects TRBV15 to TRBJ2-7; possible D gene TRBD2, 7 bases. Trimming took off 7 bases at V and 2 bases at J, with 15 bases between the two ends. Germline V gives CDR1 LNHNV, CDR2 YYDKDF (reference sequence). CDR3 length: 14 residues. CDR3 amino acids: CATTTAGATYEQYF. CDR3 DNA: TGTGCCACCACTACGGCGGGGGCCACCTACGAGCAGTACTTC.

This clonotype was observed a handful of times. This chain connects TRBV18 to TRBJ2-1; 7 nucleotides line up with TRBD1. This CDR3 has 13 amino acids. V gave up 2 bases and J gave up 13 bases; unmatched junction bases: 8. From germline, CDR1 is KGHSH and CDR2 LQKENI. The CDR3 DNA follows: TGTGCCAGCTCACCAACAGGGGATAAGTTCCAGTTCTTC. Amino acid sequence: CASSPTGDKFQFF.

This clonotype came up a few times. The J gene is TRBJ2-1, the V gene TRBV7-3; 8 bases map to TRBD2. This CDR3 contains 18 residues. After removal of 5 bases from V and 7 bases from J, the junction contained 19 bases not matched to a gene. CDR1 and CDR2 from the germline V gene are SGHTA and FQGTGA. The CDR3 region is CASSETSAGIGLGNEQFF. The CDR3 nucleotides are TGTGCCAGCAGCGAGACTAGCGCAGGTATAGGGTTGGGGAATGAGCAGTTCTTC.